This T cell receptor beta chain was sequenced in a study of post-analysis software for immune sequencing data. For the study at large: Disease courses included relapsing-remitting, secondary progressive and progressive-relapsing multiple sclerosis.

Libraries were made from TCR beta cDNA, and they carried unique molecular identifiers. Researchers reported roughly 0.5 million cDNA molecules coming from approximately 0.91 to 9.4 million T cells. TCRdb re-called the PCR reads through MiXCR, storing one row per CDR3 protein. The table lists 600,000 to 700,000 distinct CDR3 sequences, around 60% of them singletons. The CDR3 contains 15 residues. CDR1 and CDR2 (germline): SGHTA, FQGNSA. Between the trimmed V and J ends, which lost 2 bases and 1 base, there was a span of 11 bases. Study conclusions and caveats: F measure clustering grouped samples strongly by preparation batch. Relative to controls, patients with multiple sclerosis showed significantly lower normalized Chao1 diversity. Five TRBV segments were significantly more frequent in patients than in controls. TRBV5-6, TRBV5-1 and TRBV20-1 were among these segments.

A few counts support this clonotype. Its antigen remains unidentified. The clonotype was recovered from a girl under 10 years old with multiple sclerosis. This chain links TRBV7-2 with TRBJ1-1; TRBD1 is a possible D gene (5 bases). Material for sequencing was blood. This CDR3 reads CASSLFDSTNTEAFF. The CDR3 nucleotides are TGTGCCAGCAGCTTATTTGACAGCACGAACACTGAAGCTTTCTTT.